The source of this T cell receptor beta chain is a study of cytomegalovirus exposure and HLA in healthy donors. V dropped 0 bases and J dropped 2 bases, with 10 bases sitting between them. The CDR3 consists of 15 residues. CDR1 is SGHTA and CDR2 is FQGTGA in the germline V gene. With 60 Vbeta and 13 Jbeta primers, the PCR was carried out. Using immunoSEQ multiplex PCR, the repertoire was profiled, and TCRdb retains in-frame clones only, with some absent. The sample has around 90,000 clones; roughly 60% are singletons. What was sequenced was PBMCs. This TCR came from a human donor in good health. The chain is built from TRBV7-3 and TRBJ1-2; D may be TRBD1 (5 bases). CDR3 residues: CASSLTGGVNYGYTF. CDR3 in DNA: TGTGCCAGCAGCTTAACCGGGGGAGTAAACTATGGCTACACCTTC.